What follows are 21 T cell receptor beta chains derived from one specimen sequenced in a study of T cell clonality in common variable immunodeficiency. Profiling relied on immunoSEQ multiplex PCR, and the TCRdb table lists in-frame clones only, not all of them. This record lists around 39,000 clones, none seen once only, and the top ten clones contain 3%. Sequencing used peripheral blood mononuclear cells. These TCRs come from a person aged 18 to 70 in good health.

This clone appeared many times. The observed sequence ends 3 residues before the CDR3 terminus, with the missing tail filled in from the germline J gene. The V gene is TRBV2, the J gene TRBJ1-4; D not resolved. The CDR3 is made up of 13 amino acids. V gave up 2 bases and J gave up 4 bases, with 5 bases separating them. Germline CDR1 is SNHLY and CDR2 is FYNNEI. The CDR3 loop reads CASSEQINEKLFF. The covered CDR3 bases are TGTGCCAGCAGTGAACAGATTAATGAAAAA.

This clone was recorded many times. The read falls 3 residues short of the CDR3 end, and the missing part is taken from the germline J gene. The rearrangement joins TRBV2 to TRBJ1-4; 7 bases fit TRBD1. This CDR3 region has 14 residues. With V trimmed by 6 bases and J by 1 base, 2 bases remained unmatched. Germline V lookup: CDR1 SNHLY, CDR2 FYNNEI. The chain's CDR3 is CASRWDRTNEKLFF. The covered CDR3 bases are TGTGCCAGCAGATGGGACAGAACTAATGAAAAA. The full variable domain, rest sourced from reference TRBV2 and TRBJ1-4, is EPEVTQTPSHQVTQMGQEVILRCVPISNHLYFYWYRQILGQKVEFLVSFYNNEISEKSEIFDDQFSVERPDGSNFTLKIRSTKLEDSAMYFCASRWDRTNEKLFFGSGTQLSVL.

This clone was observed at least ten times. Coverage ceases 3 residues before the CDR3 finishes, and the germline J gene fills in the end. The chain has TRBV20-1 and TRBJ2-7; no clear D. This CDR3 is 15 amino acids long. Germline V CDR1 and CDR2: DFQATT, SNEGSKA (reference sequence). V dropped 2 bases and J dropped 0 bases, with 14 bases sitting between them. CDR3 protein: CSARPSQLISYEQYF. The sequenced CDR3 bases are TGCAGTGCTAGACCCAGTCAATTGATCTCCTACGAG.

Judged by abundance, this clone is medium-sized. The CDR3 goes on 3 residues after the read ends, and that part is filled in from the germline J gene. The V gene is TRBV24-1, the J gene TRBJ1-2; 10 bases agree with TRBD1. This CDR3 spans 14 amino acids. Unmatched junction bases numbered 0, after V lost 2 bases and J lost 4 bases. In germline, CDR1 is KGHDR, CDR2 SFDVKD. The part of the CDR3 DNA that was read is TGTGCCACCAGTGATTGGACAGGGGGCTATGGC. Protein product: CATSDWTGGYG. The entire CDR3 sequence reads CATSDWTGGYGYTF.

There are many counts of this clone. The CDR3 end falls 3 residues outside the read, so it is completed with the germline J gene. The chain couples TRBV2 to TRBJ2-1; 9 nucleotides agree with TRBD1. Germline CDR1 reads SNHLY; CDR2 reads FYNNEI. The CDR3 length is 16 residues. The V and J ends lost 3 bases and 7 bases, in that order; junction bases with no gene match: 10. This CDR3 reads CASSERGTGTGNEQFF. CDR3 bases read: TGTGCCAGCAGTGAGAGAGGGACAGGGACGGGGAATGAG. Combining the CDR3 with reference TRBV2 and TRBJ2-1 gives the whole variable domain EPEVTQTPSHQVTQMGQEVILRCVPISNHLYFYWYRQILGQKVEFLVSFYNNEISEKSEIFDDQFSVERPDGSNFTLKIRSTKLEDSAMYFCASSERGTGTGNEQFFGPGTRLTVL.

This clone was seen many times. The read terminates 3 residues ahead of where the CDR3 ends, so the germline J gene completes it. V usage is TRBV20-1 and J usage is TRBJ2-1, with 8 bases matching TRBD1. Losses at the gene ends were 3 bases for V and 2 bases for J; bases not matched to a gene: 3. Germline CDR1 DFQATT, CDR2 SNEGSKA (reference sequence). This CDR3 has 14 amino acids. CDR3 DNA, as far as it was read: TGCAGTGCTAGTAAGACAGGGGCCTACAATGAG. As protein: CSASKTGAYNE. The entire CDR3 protein reads CSASKTGAYNEQFF.

This clone has a count of ten or more. The read halts 3 residues ahead of the CDR3 end, with the missing end drawn from the germline J gene. The V and J genes are TRBV5-1 and TRBJ2-7; D remains unclear. This CDR3 has 17 residues. V was clipped by 5 bases and J by 2 bases, with 23 bases between them. The germline V gene has CDR1 SGHRS and CDR2 YFSETQ. The CDR3 DNA, read in part, is TGCGCCAGCAGTTTCTCACCCGCCCTTATTCTAACCTACGAG. Protein: CASSFSPALILTYE. The full CDR3 protein is CASSFSPALILTYEQYF.

Ten or more counts support this clone. The DNA ends 3 residues before the CDR3 does, and the rest of the CDR3 is filled in from the germline J gene. The chain uses TRBV20-1 and TRBJ2-1; D might be TRBD2 (5 bases). V was pared by 6 bases and J by 5 bases, with 20 bases between. This CDR3 comprises 15 residues. Germline lookup yields CDR1 DFQATT and CDR2 SNEGSKA (reference sequence). The CDR3 bases that were read are TGCAGTGCCTCCCGCTCGAGGGTCCGGAACAATGAG. This sequence encodes CSASRSRVRNNE. The whole CDR3 is CSASRSRVRNNEQFF.

This clone was seen repeatedly, ten times or more. The CDR3 end lies 3 residues beyond the end of the read and is filled in from the germline J gene. The chain is built from TRBV20-1 and TRBJ2-3; 12 bases map to TRBD2. This CDR3 is 15 amino acids long. V dropped 6 bases and J dropped 6; count of bases not matched to a gene: 10. Germline V lookup: CDR1 DFQATT, CDR2 SNEGSKA (reference sequence). The sequenced part of the CDR3 DNA is TGCAGTGCGCGCCTCCGACTAGCGGGAGAGGATACG. It is translated as CSARLRLAGEDT. The full CDR3 protein reads CSARLRLAGEDTQYF.

This clone was seen ten or more times. The read terminates 3 residues ahead of where the CDR3 ends, so the germline J gene completes it. The V and J genes are TRBV19 and TRBJ1-2; 9 positions match TRBD1. V lost 7 bases to trimming and J lost 4 bases; unmatched junction nucleotides: 10. CDR1 and CDR2 from the germline V gene are LNHDA and SQIVND (reference sequence). There are 15 residues in the CDR3. The CDR3 region is CASTPGWDRVYGYTF. The sequenced CDR3 bases are TGTGCCAGTACCCCAGGGTGGGACAGGGTCTATGGC.

This clone was observed at least ten times. The read ends 3 residues early relative to the CDR3; the germline J gene fills the gap. Other DNA sequences in the sample encode the same CDR3. This chain links TRBV19 with TRBJ1-4; a possible D gene is TRBD1 (5 bases). Germline V CDR1 and CDR2: LNHDA, SQIVND (reference sequence). The ends were cut back, 3 bases at V and 6 bases at J, with 14 bases in the middle. This CDR3 spans 15 amino acids. CDR3 sequence: CASSMSEPGDEKLFF. The sequenced CDR3 bases are TGTGCCAGTAGTATGAGTGAGCCGGGGGATGAAAAA.

Ten or more counts support this clone. The read terminates 3 residues ahead of where the CDR3 ends, so the germline J gene completes it. This chain connects TRBV28 to TRBJ1-4; D gene ambiguous. In germline, CDR1 is MDHEN, CDR2 SYDVKM. The CDR3 has 10 amino acids. Trimming took off 6 bases at V and 8 bases at J, with 4 bases between the two ends. CDR3 bases read: TGTGCCAGCAGCCAAGAAAAA. The encoded protein is CASSQEK. The full CDR3 sequence reads CASSQEKLFF.

In its sample, this clone ranks as medium-sized. The sequenced fragment ends 3 residues before the CDR3 boundary, so the rest is inferred from the germline J gene. The rearrangement links TRBV30 to TRBJ2-6, with D perhaps TRBD1 (5 bases). CDR3 size: 15 residues. V lost 2 bases and J 2 bases, leaving 10 bases between the germline ends. CDR1 is GTSNPN and CDR2 is SVGIG in the germline V gene (reference sequence). This CDR3 reads CAWSQAGTGANVLTF. The CDR3 DNA, read in part, is TGTGCCTGGAGTCAAGCAGGGACTGGGGCCAACGTC.

This clone was seen many times. With the read ending 3 residues before the CDR3 end, the germline J gene is used to fill in that end. V gene TRBV19 combines with J gene TRBJ1-4; possible D gene TRBD1, 5 bases. The ends were cut back, 6 bases at V and 3 bases at J, with 14 bases in the middle. Germline loops: CDR1 LNHDA, CDR2 SQIVND (reference sequence). The CDR3 runs to 15 residues. CDR3 bases read: TGTGCCAGTAGCCAACCACAGGATGCTAATGAAAAA. Translated, it gives CASSQPQDANEK. The entire CDR3 sequence reads CASSQPQDANEKLFF.

This clone was seen at least ten times. The read gets to within 3 residues of the CDR3 end, and the germline J gene fills in the rest. The chain recombines TRBV5-6 with TRBJ1-1; no definite D call. Germline CDR1 SGHDT, CDR2 YYEEEE. This CDR3 comprises 14 residues. Here the CDR3 reads CASSFKGYNVVAFF. The part of the CDR3 DNA that was read is TGTGCCAGCAGCTTCAAAGGGTACAATGTCGTA.

This clone was picked up many times. Read coverage stops 3 residues before the CDR3 terminus; the germline J gene supplies the remainder. The V and J genes are TRBV3-1 (or the pseudogene TRBV3-2) and TRBJ1-2, with D tentatively TRBD1 (6 bases). The V and J ends lost 4 bases and 4 bases respectively, with 13 bases between them. The CDR3 has 14 amino acids. Germline assignment: CDR1 LGHDT and CDR2 YNNKEL (reference sequence). CDR3 DNA, as far as it was read: TGTGCCAGCAGCCCGTTGGACAGCCCCTATGGC. Amino acids: CASSPLDSPYG. The whole CDR3 protein reads CASSPLDSPYGYTF.

This clone was detected many times. The read comes to an end 3 residues before the CDR3 does, leaving the germline J gene to fill in the end. The genes are TRBV20-1 and TRBJ2-1; no definite D call. With 2 bases removed from V and 6 bases from J, the gap between germline ends came to 8 bases. Germline V gene data show CDR1 as DFQATT and CDR2 as SNEGSKA (reference sequence). This CDR3 spans 12 amino acids. The CDR3 protein is CSARPNLNEQFF. The sequenced part of the CDR3 DNA is TGCAGTGCTAGACCTAATCTCAATGAG.

This clone occurred many times. The CDR3 end is not reached by the read, which stops 3 residues before it; the germline J gene fills it in. The chain employs TRBV20-1 and TRBJ2-7; D might be TRBD1 (5 bases). Deletions cut 4 bases from V and 3 bases from J, with 7 bases between. This CDR3 is 11 amino acids long. CDR1 and CDR2 (germline): DFQATT, SNEGSKA (reference sequence). CDR3 DNA, as far as it was read: TGCAGTGCTAAAGGGGTCTACGAG. It yields the protein CSAKGVYE. The whole CDR3 reads CSAKGVYEQYF.

At least ten counts were recorded for this clone. The CDR3 here is CAISGRGPSEAFF. The covered CDR3 bases are TGTGCCATCAGTGGTCGAGGCCCTTCTGAA. J is TRBJ1-1 and V is TRBV10-3; D not certain. With the read ending 3 residues before the CDR3 end, the germline J gene is used to fill in that end. Germline CDR1 is ENHRY and CDR2 is SYGVKD. This CDR3 is built from 13 residues. V gave up 4 bases and J gave up 6 bases, with 12 bases separating them.

This clone was seen ten or more times. The CDR3 extends 3 residues past the end of the read, so its final part is completed from the germline J gene. The J gene is TRBJ2-2, the V gene TRBV20-1, with TRBD2 matching over 16 bases. This CDR3 is 16 amino acids long. Unmatched junction bases numbered 5, after V lost 1 base and J lost 9 bases. The germline V gene has CDR1 DFQATT and CDR2 SNEGSKA (reference sequence). The covered CDR3 bases are TGCAGTGCTAGAGTGGGACTAGCGGGAGGGCGCCGGGAG. It translates to CSARVGLAGGRRE. The full CDR3 reads CSARVGLAGGRRELFF.

This clone was seen repeatedly, ten times or more. The DNA ends 3 residues before the CDR3 does, and the rest of the CDR3 is filled in from the germline J gene. This rearrangement joins TRBV6-1 to TRBJ2-7; possibly TRBD2 for D (5 bases). The CDR3 runs to 12 residues. The V end was cut by 2 bases, the J end by 3 bases, with 5 bases between. Germline V gene data show CDR1 as MNHNS and CDR2 as SASEGT. The CDR3 bases that were read are TGTGCCAGCAGTGAAACTAGCTACGAG. Its translation is CASSETSYE. The full CDR3 sequence reads CASSETSYEQYF.